This T cell receptor beta chain stems from a study of blood T cell repertoires in COVID-19. Study-wide background: T cells, B-cell-depleted T cells, or PBMCs provided the cDNA or gDNA that served as material.

Per germline, CDR1 MNHEY and CDR2 SVGAGI. The CDR3 is made up of 14 amino acids. The trim removed 4 bases at V and 4 bases at J, leaving 6 bases unmatched. This clone was seen just once. Original analysis: Nucleated cell number was recorded as an estimate derived from reference gene primer amplification. This table comes from immunoSEQ multiplex PCR, and its TCRdb copy is limited to in-frame clones, with some not included. V, J and clone size are those of that table, while D and trimming were read from the DNA. The table shows roughly 200,000 clones, with over 75% occurring only once. Sequencing input: peripheral blood. The source of this sequence is a man between 60 and 70 years old with acute or convalescent COVID-19. The J gene is TRBJ1-2, the V gene TRBV6-5; 7 bases align to TRBD1. The CDR3 loop reads CASSSTGDTYGYTF. CDR3 DNA sequence: TGTGCCAGCAGTTCAACAGGGGACACCTATGGCTACACCTTC.